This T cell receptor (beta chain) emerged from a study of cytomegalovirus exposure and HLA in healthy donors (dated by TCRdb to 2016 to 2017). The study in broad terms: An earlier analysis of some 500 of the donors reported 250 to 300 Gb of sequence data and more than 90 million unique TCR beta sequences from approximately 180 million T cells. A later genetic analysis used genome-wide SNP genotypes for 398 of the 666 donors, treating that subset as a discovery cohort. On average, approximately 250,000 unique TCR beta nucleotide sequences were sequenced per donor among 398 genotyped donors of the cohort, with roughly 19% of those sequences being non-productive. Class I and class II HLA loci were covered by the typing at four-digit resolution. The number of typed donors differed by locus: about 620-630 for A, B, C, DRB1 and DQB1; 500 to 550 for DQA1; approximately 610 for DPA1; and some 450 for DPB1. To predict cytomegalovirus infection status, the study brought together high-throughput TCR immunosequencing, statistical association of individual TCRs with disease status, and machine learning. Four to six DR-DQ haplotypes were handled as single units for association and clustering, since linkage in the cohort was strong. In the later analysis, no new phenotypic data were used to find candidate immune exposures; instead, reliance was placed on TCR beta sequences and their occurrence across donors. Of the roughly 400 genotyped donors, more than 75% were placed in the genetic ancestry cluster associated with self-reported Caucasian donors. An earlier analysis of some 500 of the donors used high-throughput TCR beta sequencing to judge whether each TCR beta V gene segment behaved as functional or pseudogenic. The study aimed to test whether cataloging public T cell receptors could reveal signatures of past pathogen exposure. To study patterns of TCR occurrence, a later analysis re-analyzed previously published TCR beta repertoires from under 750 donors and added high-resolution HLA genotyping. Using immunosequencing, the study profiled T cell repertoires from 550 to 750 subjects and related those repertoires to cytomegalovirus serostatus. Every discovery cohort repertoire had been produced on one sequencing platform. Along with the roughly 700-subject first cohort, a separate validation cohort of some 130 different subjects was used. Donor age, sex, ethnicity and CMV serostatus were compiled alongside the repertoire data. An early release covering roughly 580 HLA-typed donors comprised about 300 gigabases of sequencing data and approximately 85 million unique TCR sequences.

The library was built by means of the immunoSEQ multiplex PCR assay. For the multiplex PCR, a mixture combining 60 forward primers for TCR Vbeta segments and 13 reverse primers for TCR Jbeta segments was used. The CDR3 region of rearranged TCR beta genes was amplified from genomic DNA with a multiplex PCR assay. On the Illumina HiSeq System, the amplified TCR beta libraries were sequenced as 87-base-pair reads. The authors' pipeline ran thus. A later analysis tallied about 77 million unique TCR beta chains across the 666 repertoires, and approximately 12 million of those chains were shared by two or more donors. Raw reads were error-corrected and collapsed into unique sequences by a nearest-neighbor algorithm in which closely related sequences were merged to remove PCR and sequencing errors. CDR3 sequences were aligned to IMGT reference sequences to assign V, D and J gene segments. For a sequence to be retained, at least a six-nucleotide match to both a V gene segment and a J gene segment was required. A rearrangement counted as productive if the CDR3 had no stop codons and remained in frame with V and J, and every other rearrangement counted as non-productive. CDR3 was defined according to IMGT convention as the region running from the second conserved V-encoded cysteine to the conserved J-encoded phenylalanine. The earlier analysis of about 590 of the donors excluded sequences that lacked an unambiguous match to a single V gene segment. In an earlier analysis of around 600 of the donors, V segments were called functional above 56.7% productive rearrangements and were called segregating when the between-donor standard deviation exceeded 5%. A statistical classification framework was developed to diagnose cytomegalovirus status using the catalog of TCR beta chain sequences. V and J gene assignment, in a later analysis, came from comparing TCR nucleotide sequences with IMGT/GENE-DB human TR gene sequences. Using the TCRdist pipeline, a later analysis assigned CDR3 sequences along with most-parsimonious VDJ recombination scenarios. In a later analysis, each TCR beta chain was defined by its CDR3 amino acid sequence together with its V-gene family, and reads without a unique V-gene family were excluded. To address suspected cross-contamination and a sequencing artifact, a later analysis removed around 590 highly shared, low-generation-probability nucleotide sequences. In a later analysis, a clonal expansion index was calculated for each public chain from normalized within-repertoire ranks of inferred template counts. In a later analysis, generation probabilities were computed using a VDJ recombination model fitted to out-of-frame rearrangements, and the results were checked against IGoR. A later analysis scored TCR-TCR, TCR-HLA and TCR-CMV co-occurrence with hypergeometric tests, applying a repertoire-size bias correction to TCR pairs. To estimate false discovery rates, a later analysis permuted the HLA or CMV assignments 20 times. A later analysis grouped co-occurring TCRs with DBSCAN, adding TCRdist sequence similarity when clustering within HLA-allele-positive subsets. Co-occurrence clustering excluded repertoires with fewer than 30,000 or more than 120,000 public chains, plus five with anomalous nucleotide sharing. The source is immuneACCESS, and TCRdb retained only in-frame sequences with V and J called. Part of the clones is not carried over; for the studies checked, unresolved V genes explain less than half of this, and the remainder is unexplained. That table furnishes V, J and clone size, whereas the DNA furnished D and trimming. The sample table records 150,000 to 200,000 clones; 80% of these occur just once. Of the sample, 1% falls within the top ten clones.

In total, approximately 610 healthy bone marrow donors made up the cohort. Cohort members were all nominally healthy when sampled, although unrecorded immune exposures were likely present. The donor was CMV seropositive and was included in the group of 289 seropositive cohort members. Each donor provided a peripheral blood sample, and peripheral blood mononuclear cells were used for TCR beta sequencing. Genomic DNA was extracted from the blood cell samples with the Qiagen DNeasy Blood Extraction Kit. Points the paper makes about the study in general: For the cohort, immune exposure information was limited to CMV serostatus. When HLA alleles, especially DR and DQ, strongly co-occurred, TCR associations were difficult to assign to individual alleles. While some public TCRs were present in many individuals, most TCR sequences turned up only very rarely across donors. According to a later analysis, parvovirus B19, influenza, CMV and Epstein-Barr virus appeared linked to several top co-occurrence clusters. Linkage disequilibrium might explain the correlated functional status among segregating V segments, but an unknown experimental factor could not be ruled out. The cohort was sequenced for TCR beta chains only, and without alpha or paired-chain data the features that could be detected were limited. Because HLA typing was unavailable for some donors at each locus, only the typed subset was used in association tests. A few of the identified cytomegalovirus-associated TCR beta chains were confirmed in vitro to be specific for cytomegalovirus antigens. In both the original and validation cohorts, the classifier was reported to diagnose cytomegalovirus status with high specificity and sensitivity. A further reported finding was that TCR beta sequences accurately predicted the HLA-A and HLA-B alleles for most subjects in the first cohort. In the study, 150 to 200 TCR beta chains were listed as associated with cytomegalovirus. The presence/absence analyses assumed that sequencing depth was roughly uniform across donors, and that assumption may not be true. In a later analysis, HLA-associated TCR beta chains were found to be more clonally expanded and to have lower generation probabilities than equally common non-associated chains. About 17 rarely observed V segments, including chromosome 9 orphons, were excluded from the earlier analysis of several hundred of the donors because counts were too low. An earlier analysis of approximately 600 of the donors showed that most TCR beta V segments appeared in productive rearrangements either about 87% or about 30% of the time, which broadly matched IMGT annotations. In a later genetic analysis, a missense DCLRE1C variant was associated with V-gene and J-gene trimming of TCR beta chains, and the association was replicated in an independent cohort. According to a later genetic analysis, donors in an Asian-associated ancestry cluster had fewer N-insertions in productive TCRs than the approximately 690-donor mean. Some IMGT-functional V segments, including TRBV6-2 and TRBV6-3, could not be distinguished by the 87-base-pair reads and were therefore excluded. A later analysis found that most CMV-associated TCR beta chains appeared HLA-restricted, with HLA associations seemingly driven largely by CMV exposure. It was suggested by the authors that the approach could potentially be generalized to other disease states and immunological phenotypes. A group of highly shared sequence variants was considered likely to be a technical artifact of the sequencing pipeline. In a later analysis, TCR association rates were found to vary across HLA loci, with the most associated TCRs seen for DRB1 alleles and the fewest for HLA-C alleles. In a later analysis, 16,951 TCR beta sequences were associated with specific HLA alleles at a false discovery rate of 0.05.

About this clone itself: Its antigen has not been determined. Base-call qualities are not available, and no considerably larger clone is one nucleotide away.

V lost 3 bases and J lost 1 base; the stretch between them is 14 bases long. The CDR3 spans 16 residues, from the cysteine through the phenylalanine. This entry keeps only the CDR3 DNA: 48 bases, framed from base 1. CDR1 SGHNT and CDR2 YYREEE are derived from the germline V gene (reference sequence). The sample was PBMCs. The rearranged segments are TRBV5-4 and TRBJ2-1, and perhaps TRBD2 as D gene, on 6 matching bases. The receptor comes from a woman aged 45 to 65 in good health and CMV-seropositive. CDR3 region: CASSWSGSVSYNEQFF. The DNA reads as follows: TGTGCCAGCAGCTGGAGCGGGTCCGTATCCTACAATGAGCAGTTCTTC. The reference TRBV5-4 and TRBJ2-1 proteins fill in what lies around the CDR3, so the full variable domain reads ETGVTQSPTHLIKTRGQQVTLRCSSQSGHNTVSWYQQALGQGPQFIFQYYREEENGRGNFPPRFSGLQFPNYSSELNVNALELDDSALYLCASSWSGSVSYNEQFFGPGTRLTVL.